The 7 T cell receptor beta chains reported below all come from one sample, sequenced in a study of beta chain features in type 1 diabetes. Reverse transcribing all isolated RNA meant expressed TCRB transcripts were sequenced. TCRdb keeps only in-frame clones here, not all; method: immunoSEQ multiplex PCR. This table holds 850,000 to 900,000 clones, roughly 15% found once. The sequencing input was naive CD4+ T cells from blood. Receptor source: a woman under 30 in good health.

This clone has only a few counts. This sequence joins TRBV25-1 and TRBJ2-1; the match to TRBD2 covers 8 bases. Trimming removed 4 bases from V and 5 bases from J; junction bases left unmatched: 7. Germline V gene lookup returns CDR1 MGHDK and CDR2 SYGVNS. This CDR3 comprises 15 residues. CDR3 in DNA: TGTGCCAGCAGTGCAGCGGGAGTTGGAAACAATGAGCAGTTCTTC. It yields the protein CASSAAGVGNNEQFF.

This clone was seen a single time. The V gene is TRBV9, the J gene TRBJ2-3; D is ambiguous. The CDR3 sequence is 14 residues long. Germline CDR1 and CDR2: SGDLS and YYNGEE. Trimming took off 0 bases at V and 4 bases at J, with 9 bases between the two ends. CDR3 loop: CASSVGMAADTQYF. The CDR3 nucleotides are TGTGCCAGCAGCGTAGGAATGGCGGCAGATACGCAGTATTTT.

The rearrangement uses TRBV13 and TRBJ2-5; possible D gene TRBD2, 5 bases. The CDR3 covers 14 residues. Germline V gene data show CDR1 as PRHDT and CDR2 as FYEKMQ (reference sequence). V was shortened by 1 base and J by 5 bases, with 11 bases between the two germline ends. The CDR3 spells CASSLVSARETQYF. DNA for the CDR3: TGTGCCAGCAGCTTAGTTAGCGCCCGGGAGACCCAGTACTTC.

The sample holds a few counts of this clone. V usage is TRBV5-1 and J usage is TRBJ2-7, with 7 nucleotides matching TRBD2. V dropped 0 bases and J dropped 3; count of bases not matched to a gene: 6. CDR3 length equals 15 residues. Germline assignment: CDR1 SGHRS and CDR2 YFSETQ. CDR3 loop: CASSLGLADNYEQYF. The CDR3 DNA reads TGCGCCAGCAGCTTGGGTCTAGCGGACAACTACGAGCAGTACTTC.

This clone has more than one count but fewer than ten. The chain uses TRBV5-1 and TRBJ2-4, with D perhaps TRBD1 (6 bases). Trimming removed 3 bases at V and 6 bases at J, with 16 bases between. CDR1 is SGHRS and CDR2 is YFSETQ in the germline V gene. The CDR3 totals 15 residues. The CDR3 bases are TGCGCCAGCAGCTCCATGGGGGCGGAGAGAAACATTCAGTACTTC. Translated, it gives CASSSMGAERNIQYF.

The CDR3 here is CASSQGRPGPTRTGELFF. CDR3 DNA: TGCGCCAGCAGCCAAGGGCGACCGGGACCAACTCGCACCGGGGAGCTGTTTTTT. J is TRBJ2-2 and V is TRBV4-1; either TRBD1 or TRBD2 may supply D (5 bases each). Trimming pared 1 base from V and 4 bases from J, leaving 19 bases between. The CDR3 has 18 amino acids. Germline loops: CDR1 MGHRA, CDR2 YSYEKL.

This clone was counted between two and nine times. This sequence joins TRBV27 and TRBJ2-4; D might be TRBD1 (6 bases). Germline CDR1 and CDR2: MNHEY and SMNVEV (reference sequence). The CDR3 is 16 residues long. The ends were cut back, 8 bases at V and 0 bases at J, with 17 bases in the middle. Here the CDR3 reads CASGLRGALAKNIQYF. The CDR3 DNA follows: TGTGCCAGCGGCCTCAGGGGAGCTTTAGCCAAAAACATTCAGTACTTC.